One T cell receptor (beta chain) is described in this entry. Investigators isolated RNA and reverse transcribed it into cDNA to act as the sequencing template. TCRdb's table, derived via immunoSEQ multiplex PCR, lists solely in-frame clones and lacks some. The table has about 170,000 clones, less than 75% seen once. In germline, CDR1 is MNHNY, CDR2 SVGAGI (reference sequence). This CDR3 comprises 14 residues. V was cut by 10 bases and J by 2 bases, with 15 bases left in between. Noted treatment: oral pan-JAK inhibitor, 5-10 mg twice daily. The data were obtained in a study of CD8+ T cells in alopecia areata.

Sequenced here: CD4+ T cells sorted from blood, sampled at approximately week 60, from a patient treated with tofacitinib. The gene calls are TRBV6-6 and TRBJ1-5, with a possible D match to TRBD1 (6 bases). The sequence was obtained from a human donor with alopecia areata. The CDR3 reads CATGGRWGNQPQHF. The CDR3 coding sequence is TGTGCCACCGGGGGCAGGTGGGGCAATCAGCCCCAGCATTTT.